A single sample gave rise to the 5 T cell receptor beta chains below, sequenced in a study of T cells in Graves' hyperthyroidism and ophthalmopathy. What was amplified from RNA transcripts were TCR beta CDR3 regions. The HTBI primer set served for first-round RT-PCR of the TCR CDR3. TCRdb used MiXCR to reprocess the multiplex PCR reads, holding one entry per CDR3 protein. The profile covers fewer than 650,000 distinct CDR3 sequences, with approximately 49% appearing a single time and about two fifths taken by the ten largest. The source material was peripheral blood or thyroid tissue (not recorded which). All receptors derive from an adult woman with Graves' disease, either hyperthyroidism or ophthalmopathy (not recorded which).

This clonotype has just a few counts. The rearrangement joins TRBV10-3 to TRBJ1-2; D is perhaps TRBD1 (6 bases). Trimming took off 2 bases at V and 8 bases at J, with 15 bases between the two ends. Germline V lookup: CDR1 ENHRY, CDR2 SYGVKD. The CDR3 totals 14 residues. The CDR3 loop is CAISEARTAQGYTF. In DNA form, the CDR3 reads TGTGCCATCAGTGAGGCTCGGACAGCCCAAGGCTACACCTTC.

Of note for this clonotype: Given a much more abundant clone one base away, this may be a read error. This sequence joins TRBV24-1 and TRBJ2-3; a weak D match, TRBD2 (6 bases). The V gene's germline CDR1 is KGHDR and CDR2 SFDVKD. The CDR3 is made up of 16 amino acids. The CDR3 coding sequence is TGTACCACCAGTGATTTTAGCGGAGTCAGCACAGATACGCAGTATTTT. Translation gives CTTSDFSGVSTDTQYF.

This chain joins TRBV7-8 and TRBJ2-7; D remains unclear. Germline V gives CDR1 SGHVS, CDR2 FQNEAQ. The CDR3 is made up of 13 amino acids. Deletions cut 4 bases from V and 2 bases from J, with 9 bases between. CDR3 DNA sequence: TGTGCCAGCAGCTCCCGGCCCCCCTACGAGCAGTACTTC. Encoded protein: CASSSRPPYEQYF.

Ten or more counts support this clonotype. The rearrangement joins TRBV29-1 to TRBJ2-7, with 9 bases aligning to TRBD1. Germline lookup yields CDR1 SQVTM and CDR2 ANQGSEA. The junction had 19 bases not matched to a gene; V was cut back by 4 bases and J by 12 bases. The CDR3 has 15 residues. CDR3 protein: CSVASDRGAAHGTYF. The DNA of the CDR3 is TGCAGCGTTGCCTCGGACAGGGGCGCGGCCCACGGCACGTACTTC.

This clonotype occurred many times. This chain links TRBV7-2 with TRBJ2-7; TRBD2 aligns across 9 bases. Trimming at V came to 5 bases and at J to 3 bases, leaving 14 bases not matched to a gene. Germline values: CDR1 SGHTA, CDR2 FQGNSA. CDR3 length: 17 amino acids. The CDR3 protein is CASSIDLAGRLRYEQYF. Written as DNA, the CDR3 is TGTGCCAGCAGCATCGACCTAGCGGGACGACTACGCTACGAGCAGTACTTC.